The 25 T cell receptor beta chains below all came from one sample that was sequenced in a study of blood T cell repertoires in COVID-19 (dated by TCRdb to 2018 to 2020). Library prep was done by the immunoSEQ multiplex PCR assay. TCRdb holds this immuneACCESS table with in-frame rearrangements only. Some clones are missing; in checked studies, unresolved V genes explain under half, and the rest has no known cause. The sample records 200,000 to 300,000 clones, 81% of which are singletons. Jointly, the top ten make up 6.5% to 9% of the sample. The sample comprised peripheral blood. Receptors originate from a woman of 80 years or more with COVID-19, enrolled during active disease.

The rearrangement uses TRBV18 and TRBJ1-1; 10 bases line up with TRBD1. This CDR3 is 15 amino acids long. Germline CDR1 is KGHSH and CDR2 is LQKENI. V was clipped by 5 bases and J by 4 bases; unmatched bases: 7. The CDR3 loop is CASSSPWTGGTEAFF. CDR3 DNA sequence: TGTGCCAGCTCAAGCCCCTGGACAGGGGGCACTGAAGCTTTCTTT.

The chain uses TRBV7-2 and TRBJ1-3; possibly TRBD1 for D (6 bases). V shed 5 bases and J shed 4 bases, with 9 bases lying between them. CDR3 length: 13 residues. Germline CDR1 and CDR2: SGHTA and FQGNSA. CDR3 residues: CASSAGEGNTIYF. Here the CDR3 DNA reads TGTGCCAGCAGCGCAGGGGAAGGAAACACCATATATTTT.

This clone was recorded a few times. V is TRBV2 and J is TRBJ2-2; no reliable D call. Germline V gene lookup returns CDR1 SNHLY and CDR2 FYNNEI. The ends were cut back, 4 bases at V and 9 bases at J, with 9 bases in the middle. The CDR3 loop spans 12 amino acids. The CDR3 protein is CASSVGSWELFF. DNA of the CDR3: TGTGCCAGCAGTGTCGGTAGCTGGGAGCTGTTTTTT.

This clone was recorded once. The genes are TRBV18 and TRBJ1-6; D is undetermined. CDR3 length equals 14 residues. Germline lookup yields CDR1 KGHSH and CDR2 LQKENI. Trimming removed 2 bases from V and 10 bases from J, with 12 bases in between. The CDR3 is CASSPSGGDSPLHF. The CDR3 DNA reads as TGTGCCAGCTCACCATCAGGAGGAGACTCACCCCTCCACTTT.

The rearrangement uses TRBV7-9 and TRBJ2-3, with TRBD2 identical over 10 bases. Trimming took 2 bases from V and 2 from J; bases not matched to a gene: 10. The CDR3 runs 18 residues. CDR1 is SEHNR and CDR2 is FQNEAQ in the germline V gene (reference sequence). The CDR3 DNA follows: TGTGCCAGCAGCTTATTAGCGGGAGGCCAAATCGCCACAGATACGCAGTATTTT. Amino acids: CASSLLAGGQIATDTQYF.

The chain joins TRBV19 to TRBJ2-5, with 8 bases lining up with TRBD2. V lost 1 base to trimming and J lost 2 bases; unmatched junction nucleotides: 3. CDR1 LNHDA and CDR2 SQIVND come from the germline V gene (reference sequence). The CDR3 sequence is 15 residues long. CDR3 sequence: CASSIAGGLQETQYF. The CDR3 nucleotides are TGTGCCAGTAGTATAGCGGGAGGGTTGCAAGAGACCCAGTACTTC.

The CDR3 DNA sequence: TGTGCCAGTAGTCCTCGACAGGGGGCTTACGAGCAGTACTTC. It is translated as CASSPRQGAYEQYF. The chain links TRBV19 to TRBJ2-7, with 10 positions matching TRBD1. V was pared by 5 bases and J by 4 bases, with 5 bases of the junction left unmatched. Germline V gives CDR1 LNHDA, CDR2 SQIVND (reference sequence). This CDR3 has 14 residues.

V usage is TRBV3-1 (or the pseudogene TRBV3-2) and J usage is TRBJ1-2, with TRBD1 identical over 9 bases. The CDR3 covers 16 residues. V lost 4 bases to trimming and J lost 2 bases; unmatched junction nucleotides: 8. Germline V CDR1 and CDR2: LGHDT, YNNKEL (reference sequence). The CDR3 region has the DNA TGTGCCAGCAGCCTTAAAGGGACAGGGAGGAACTATGGCTACACCTTC. Protein sequence: CASSLKGTGRNYGYTF.

This sequence joins TRBV5-1 and TRBJ1-1; 9 nucleotides agree with TRBD1. The CDR3 sequence is 16 residues long. CDR1 SGHRS and CDR2 YFSETQ come from the germline V gene. The V segment lost 4 bases and the J segment 5 bases; nucleotides outside the gene matches: 12. The chain's CDR3 is CASSPLRGQGETEAFF. CDR3 nucleotide sequence: TGCGCCAGCAGCCCGCTCCGGGGACAGGGTGAAACTGAAGCTTTCTTT.

The rearrangement joins TRBV10-3 to TRBJ2-6, with 11 bases identical to TRBD1. V shed 2 bases and J 3 bases; nucleotides not matched to a gene: 6. Per germline, CDR1 ENHRY and CDR2 SYGVKD. The CDR3 runs to 18 residues. The CDR3 is CAISEPGQGEDGANVLTF. The DNA of the CDR3 is TGTGCCATCAGTGAGCCGGGACAGGGGGAAGATGGGGCCAACGTCCTGACTTTC.

The V and J genes are TRBV11-3 and TRBJ2-1; 8 nucleotides match TRBD1. CDR3 length: 12 residues. The germline V gene has CDR1 SGHNT and CDR2 YENEEA. Unmatched junction bases numbered 6, after V lost 6 bases and J lost 11 bases. This chain's CDR3 is CASSPDRGQQFF. DNA for the CDR3: TGTGCCAGCAGTCCCGACAGGGGACAGCAGTTCTTC.

This clone occurred once. The gene calls are TRBV5-1 and TRBJ1-2, with 10 bases aligning to TRBD1. The germline gives CDR1 SGHRS, CDR2 YFSETQ. The J segment lost 3 bases and the V segment lost 0 bases, leaving 5 bases of the junction unmatched. The CDR3 runs to 16 residues. CDR3 protein: CASSLGWDRGDYGYTF. The CDR3 nucleotides read TGCGCCAGCAGCTTGGGGTGGGACAGGGGAGACTATGGCTACACCTTC. Full variable domain (rest looked up from reference TRBV5-1 and TRBJ1-2): KAGVTQTPRYLIKTRGQQVTLSCSPISGHRSVSWYQQTPGQGLQFLFEYFSETQRNKGNFPGRFSGRQFSNSRSEMNVSTLELGDSALYLCASSLGWDRGDYGYTFGSGTRLTVV.

This chain links TRBV27 with TRBJ1-2; D gene unclear. Germline values: CDR1 MNHEY, CDR2 SMNVEV (reference sequence). The CDR3 has 13 amino acids. V was shortened by 4 bases and J by 4 bases, with 10 bases between the two germline ends. The CDR3 region has the DNA TGTGCCAGCAGTTCAGGCACGTCCTATGGCTACACCTTC. It yields the protein CASSSGTSYGYTF.

The chain combines TRBV7-6 with TRBJ1-5; 9 bases match TRBD1. Trimming cost V 4 bases and J 3 bases; bases outside gene matches: 10. Germline loops: CDR1 SGHVS, CDR2 FNYEAQ. This CDR3 is built from 17 residues. In DNA, the CDR3 is TGTGCCAGCAGCTCCGGGGTTGGGACAGGGTACAATCAGCCCCAGCATTTT. It yields the protein CASSSGVGTGYNQPQHF. Supplemented by reference TRBV7-6 and TRBJ1-5, the full variable domain reads GAGVSQSPRYKVTKRGQDVALRCDPISGHVSLYWYRQALGQGPEFLTYFNYEAQQDKSGLPNDRFSAERPEGSISTLTIQRTEQRDSAMYRCASSSGVGTGYNQPQHFGDGTRLSIL.

The chain couples TRBV6-6 to TRBJ1-6; D not resolved. The CDR3 runs to 14 residues. CDR1 MNHNY and CDR2 SVGAGI come from the germline V gene (reference sequence). Trimming removed 6 bases at V and 0 bases at J, with 6 bases between. CDR3 coding DNA: TGTGCCAGCAGGCCGAGCTCCTATAATTCACCCCTCCACTTT. Protein sequence: CASRPSSYNSPLHF.

The CDR3 coding sequence is TGTGCCAGCAGCCGGGGAGGGCAGTATAATTCACCCCTCCACTTT. Protein sequence: CASSRGGQYNSPLHF. The J gene is TRBJ1-6, the V gene TRBV4-2; D unclear. CDR3 size: 15 residues. The V and J ends lost 4 bases and 4 bases respectively, with 11 bases between them. Germline V gene data show CDR1 as LGHNA and CDR2 as YNFKEQ.

The chain has TRBV4-2 and TRBJ1-2; TRBD1 matches 7 bases. In germline, CDR1 is LGHNA, CDR2 YNFKEQ. The CDR3 is 15 residues long. J was trimmed by 2 bases and V by 0 bases; bases with no gene match: 3. The CDR3 DNA reads TGTGCCAGCAGCCAAGAAAAGGGGGCCAACTATGGCTACACCTTC. Its protein is CASSQEKGANYGYTF.

The chain is built from TRBV4-2 and TRBJ2-5; tentatively, D is TRBD2 (6 bases). This CDR3 has 16 amino acids. Germline loops: CDR1 LGHNA, CDR2 YNFKEQ. V dropped 1 base and J dropped 5 bases, with 17 bases sitting between them. The CDR3 loop is CASSQGPPGRGETQYF. The CDR3, as DNA: TGTGCCAGCAGCCAAGGCCCGCCGGGTCGGGGGGAGACCCAGTACTTC.

The chain joins TRBV28 to TRBJ1-5; D unclear. The CDR3 contains 16 residues. The ends were cut back, 8 bases at V and 0 bases at J, with 17 bases in the middle. Germline V lookup: CDR1 MDHEN, CDR2 SYDVKM. CDR3 amino acids: CASRLWTGNSNQPQHF. CDR3 sequence (DNA): TGTGCCAGCCGACTATGGACGGGGAATAGCAATCAGCCCCAGCATTTT.

This clone was seen a handful of times. The rearrangement joins TRBV28 to TRBJ1-4, with D perhaps TRBD1 (6 bases). Trimming took 6 bases from V and 12 from J, leaving 14 bases between them. From germline, CDR1 is MDHEN and CDR2 SYDVKM. The CDR3 contains 12 residues. CDR3 sequence (DNA): TGTGCCAGCAGCCTCCAGGGGTGGCAACTGTTTTTT. Translated: CASSLQGWQLFF.

This clone has just a few counts. The gene calls are TRBV5-8 and TRBJ1-2, with 9 bases aligning to TRBD1. V shed 4 bases and J 8 bases; nucleotides not matched to a gene: 18. This CDR3 comprises 17 residues. Germline V gene lookup returns CDR1 SGHTS and CDR2 YDEGEE. The CDR3 region is CASSVHNPGQGSVGYTF. The DNA for the CDR3 is TGTGCCAGCAGCGTGCACAATCCGGGACAGGGAAGCGTCGGCTACACCTTC.

The rearrangement uses TRBV7-8 and TRBJ1-1, with unresolved D. V lost 0 bases and J 1 base, leaving 9 bases between the germline ends. Germline CDR1 reads SGHVS; CDR2 reads FQNEAQ. This CDR3 is built from 15 residues. The CDR3 DNA reads as TGTGCCAGCAGCTTAGCGTTAGCGGGGAACACTGAAGCTTTCTTT. Protein product: CASSLALAGNTEAFF.

Notes on this clone: The same CDR3 also results from other DNA sequences found in this sample. The chain has TRBV6-5 and TRBJ1-1; tentatively, D is TRBD1 (6 bases). Germline V gene sequence: CDR1 MNHEY, CDR2 SVGAGI. The CDR3 has 14 amino acids. Trimming took off 2 bases at V and 1 base at J, with 8 bases between the two ends. CDR3 loop: CASSYRGGNTEAFF. The DNA for the CDR3 is TGTGCCAGCAGTTACAGAGGGGGGAACACTGAAGCTTTCTTT.

V is TRBV25-1 and J is TRBJ2-5, with D maybe TRBD2 (7 bases). The V end lost 5 bases, the J end lost 4 bases, and 17 bases lay between the germline ends. CDR1 and CDR2 (germline): MGHDK, SYGVNS. The CDR3 totals 15 residues. The CDR3 nucleotides are TGTGCCAGCAGTCATAGGGGGGGCCTAGGAGAGACCCAGTACTTC. Its protein is CASSHRGGLGETQYF.

The chain is built from TRBV5-8 and TRBJ1-6; D is ambiguous. V gave up 6 bases and J gave up 7 bases, with 11 bases separating them. CDR1 is SGHTS and CDR2 is YDEGEE in the germline V gene. This CDR3 region has 13 residues. The CDR3 loop reads CASIPGYNSPLHF. As DNA, the CDR3 is TGTGCCAGCATCCCCGGGTACAATTCACCCCTCCACTTT.